This T cell receptor beta chain derives from a study of blood T cell repertoires in COVID-19. Study-level information: The United States, Italy and Spain supplied acute and convalescent COVID-19 samples. Nucleic acid was either cDNA or gDNA, and it came from T cells, B-cell-depleted T cells, or PBMCs.

Original analysis: Nucleated cell counts were estimated from reference gene primer amplification. Clones were read by immunoSEQ multiplex PCR, and TCRdb kept only the in-frame ones, dropping some. V, J and clone size are taken as reported in that table, and D and trimming were inferred from the DNA itself. The sample holds tens of thousands of clones, approximately 95% seen once. The receptor's source is a male donor with active COVID-19. Sequenced: peripheral blood.

The CDR3 DNA follows: TGTGCCAGCAGTACTAGACTAGCGGGACAATACAATGAGCAGTTCTTC. This encodes CASSTRLAGQYNEQFF. The gene calls are TRBV2 and TRBJ2-1, with 11 positions matching TRBD2. In germline, CDR1 is SNHLY, CDR2 FYNNEI. Unmatched junction bases numbered 7, after V lost 5 bases and J lost 4 bases. The CDR3 consists of 16 residues.